Listed below are T cell receptor beta chains from one sample, sequenced in a study of CD8 T cells in Susac syndrome. Using its own MiXCR run on the immunoSEQ multiplex PCR reads, TCRdb lists one record per CDR3 protein. The table records fewer than 150,000 distinct CDR3 sequences, about 90% of them present only once. The specimen sequenced was CD8+ T cells from PBMCs. The receptors stem from a human donor with multiple sclerosis. Each CDR3 is given with its conserved first and last residue. D genes are given only for firm matches. Not all rows give a size; the values are once, few, many and, for expanded clones, a class.

V gene	J gene	D gene	clone size	CDR3 protein	CDR3 DNA
TRBV30	TRBJ2-7	.	.	CAWSQGSEQYF	TGTGCCTGGAGTCAGGGAAGCGAGCAGTACTTC
TRBV25-1	TRBJ2-7	.	.	CATSLGAYEQYF	TGTGCCACTTCTCTAGGCGCCTACGAGCAGTACTTC
TRBV6-2/TRBV6-3	TRBJ1-5	.	once	CASLEGGADQPQHF	TGTGCCAGCCTTGAAGGCGGCGCGGATCAGCCCCAGCATTTT
TRBV6-5	TRBJ2-5	.	.	CASSLGREFATQYF	TGTGCCAGCAGTTTGGGGCGGGAATTCGCGACCCAGTACTTC
TRBV4-3	TRBJ1-2	.	.	CASSQEGWNNYGYTF	TGCGCCAGCAGCCAAGAAGGCTGGAATAACTATGGCTACACCTTC
TRBV7-8	TRBJ2-1	TRBD2	.	CASSIEGLAGGRFNEQFF	TGTGCCAGCAGCATCGAGGGGCTAGCGGGAGGCCGATTCAATGAGCAGTTCTTC
TRBV27	TRBJ1-2	.	.	CASSSGGRNYGYTF	TGTGCCAGCAGTTCGGGGGGAAGAAACTATGGCTACACCTTC
TRBV28	TRBJ2-7	.	.	CASTSGLLYEQYF	TGTGCCAGCACCTCGGGACTCCTCTACGAGCAGTACTTC
TRBV20-1	TRBJ1-2	TRBD1	.	CSAGVPWTGDEGYTF	TGCAGTGCGGGGGTTCCTTGGACAGGGGACGAGGGCTACACCTTC
TRBV4-1	TRBJ2-7	TRBD1	.	CASSPSDRVLSYEQYF	TGCGCCAGCAGCCCGAGCGACAGGGTGCTCTCCTACGAGCAGTACTTC
TRBV7-6	TRBJ2-1	TRBD2	.	CASSLRAGVGNEQFF	TGTGCCAGCAGCTTAAGAGCGGGAGTAGGCAATGAGCAGTTCTTC
TRBV2	TRBJ2-7	.	.	CASSGNYREGFEDEQYF	TGTGCCAGCAGTGGCAACTACAGGGAGGGGTTTGAGGACGAGCAGTACTTC
TRBV7-8	TRBJ1-1	.	.	CASLPVANTEAFF	TGTGCCAGCCTTCCGGTGGCAAACACTGAAGCTTTCTTT
TRBV18	TRBJ1-1	.	.	CASSPRSPEHLEAFF	TGTGCCAGCTCACCACGCTCTCCGGAGCACCTAGAAGCTTTCTTT
TRBV15	TRBJ2-1	.	.	CATSSVSSYNEQFF	TGTGCCACCAGCAGCGTGAGCTCCTACAATGAGCAGTTCTTC
TRBV4-3	TRBJ2-3	TRBD2	.	CASSRLTSGTDTQYF	TGCGCCAGCAGCCGCTTGACTAGCGGCACAGATACGCAGTATTTT
TRBV12-3/TRBV12-4	TRBJ2-1	.	.	CASSLGGLNEQFF	TGTGCCAGCAGTTTAGGGGGGCTAAATGAGCAGTTCTTC
TRBV7-9	TRBJ2-5	.	.	CASSLAISALQETQYF	TGTGCCAGCAGCTTAGCGATAAGCGCCCTCCAAGAGACCCAGTACTTC
TRBV15	TRBJ1-1	.	.	CATSWADTRAEAFF	TGTGCCACCAGCTGGGCCGACACGCGTGCCGAAGCTTTCTTT
TRBV7-2	TRBJ2-7	.	.	CASSLEASDEQYF	TGTGCCAGCAGCTTAGAGGCCTCGGACGAGCAGTACTTC
TRBV13	TRBJ2-1	TRBD1	.	CASSLGQGVFINEQFF	TGTGCCAGCAGCTTGGGACAGGGGGTATTTATCAATGAGCAGTTCTTC
TRBV6-2/TRBV6-3	TRBJ2-1	TRBD2	.	CASSQRLASSYNEQFF	TGTGCCAGCAGTCAGAGACTAGCGAGCTCCTACAATGAGCAGTTCTTC
TRBV4-1	TRBJ2-7	.	.	CASSQDSGDWYEQYF	TGCGCCAGCAGCCAAGATTCGGGGGACTGGTACGAGCAGTACTTC
TRBV20-1	TRBJ1-1	TRBD1	.	CSRQGMNTEAFF	TGCAGTAGACAGGGTATGAACACTGAAGCTTTCTTT
TRBV5-6	TRBJ1-1	.	.	CASSLERDEAFF	TGTGCCAGCAGCTTGGAGCGAGATGAAGCTTTCTTT
TRBV5-4	TRBJ2-1	TRBD1	.	CASSKNQPDRWNNEQFF	TGTGCCAGCAGCAAAAACCAACCGGACAGGTGGAACAATGAGCAGTTCTTC
TRBV6-6	TRBJ2-5	TRBD1	.	CASEDRGLAETQYF	TGTGCCAGCGAAGACAGGGGGCTTGCAGAGACCCAGTACTTC
TRBV6-4	TRBJ2-1	TRBD2	.	CASSQGLAFHEQFF	TGTGCCAGCAGTCAGGGACTAGCATTCCATGAGCAGTTCTTC
TRBV3-1	TRBJ1-2	.	.	CASSPPSGTYYGYTF	TGTGCCAGCAGCCCACCTTCGGGGACCTACTATGGCTACACCTTC
TRBV13	TRBJ2-1	.	.	CASSLIGRQGYNEQFF	TGTGCCAGCAGCTTAATCGGGCGGCAAGGCTACAATGAGCAGTTCTTC
TRBV28	TRBJ2-7	TRBD2	.	CASSFLAGNTLYYEQYF	TGTGCCAGCAGTTTCCTAGCGGGAAACACCTTATACTACGAGCAGTACTTC
TRBV27	TRBJ2-7	.	.	CASRPLGGDRLYEQYF	TGTGCCAGCAGACCCCTAGGAGGGGACAGACTCTACGAGCAGTACTTC
TRBV4-1	TRBJ2-2	.	.	CASRRSGKSGELFF	TGCGCCAGCAGGCGCAGTGGGAAGTCCGGGGAGCTGTTTTTT
TRBV5-1	TRBJ1-2	.	.	CASSLDPGTDNYGYTF	TGCGCCAGCAGCTTGGATCCCGGGACGGATAACTATGGCTACACCTTC
TRBV19	TRBJ1-1	.	.	CASGPDRHLGAFF	TGTGCCAGTGGCCCAGACAGGCACCTCGGAGCTTTCTTT
TRBV29-1	TRBJ1-1	.	.	CSVAVSTEAFF	TGCAGCGTTGCCGTTTCCACTGAAGCTTTCTTT
TRBV2	TRBJ2-5	.	.	CASSPPGLTRGQETQYF	TGTGCCAGCAGTCCCCCCGGACTGACTAGGGGCCAAGAGACCCAGTACTTC
TRBV27	TRBJ1-1	.	.	CASSFTGRNTEAFF	TGTGCCAGCAGTTTTACGGGGAGGAACACTGAAGCTTTCTTT
TRBV9	TRBJ1-1	.	.	CASSVVGGNTEAFF	TGTGCCAGCAGCGTAGTCGGTGGTAACACTGAAGCTTTCTTT
TRBV7-9	TRBJ2-4	.	.	CASSLEGLHQEYF	TGTGCCAGCAGCTTAGAAGGGCTCCATCAAGAGTACTTC
TRBV3-1	TRBJ1-1	TRBD1	once	CASSQDPGTGGGTEAFF	TGTGCCAGCAGCCAAGATCCCGGGACAGGGGGTGGTACTGAAGCTTTCTTT
TRBV5-1	TRBJ2-1	TRBD2	.	CASVPSGRSNEQFF	TGCGCCAGCGTCCCTAGCGGGAGGTCGAATGAGCAGTTCTTC
TRBV6-5	TRBJ2-1	TRBD2	.	CASSYPTSGRSEQFF	TGTGCCAGCAGTTACCCGACTAGCGGGAGGAGTGAGCAGTTCTTC
TRBV5-6	TRBJ2-2	.	.	CASSFGSWGGELFF	TGTGCCAGCAGCTTCGGCTCTTGGGGCGGGGAGCTGTTTTTT
TRBV27	TRBJ2-7	TRBD2	.	CASRTSSISYEQYF	TGTGCCAGCAGGACTAGCTCTATCTCCTACGAGCAGTACTTC
TRBV7-2	TRBJ2-4	.	.	CASSLVGFGAKNIQYF	TGTGCCAGCAGCTTAGTTGGTTTCGGAGCCAAAAACATTCAGTACTTC
TRBV19	TRBJ2-7	.	.	CASSFQTLGTYEQYF	TGTGCCAGTAGTTTTCAGACACTAGGGACCTACGAGCAGTACTTC
TRBV25-1	TRBJ1-5	.	.	CASSEYGQPQHF	TGTGCCAGCAGTGAATATGGTCAGCCCCAGCATTTT
TRBV4-1	TRBJ1-5	.	.	CASSPLGRDDQPQHF	TGCGCCAGCAGCCCCCTCGGCAGGGACGATCAGCCCCAGCATTTT
TRBV5-4	TRBJ2-1	TRBD2	.	CASSLSYGTSVNEQFF	TGTGCCAGCAGCCTCAGCTACGGGACTAGCGTCAATGAGCAGTTCTTC
TRBV18	TRBJ2-5	.	.	CASSPDRFQQETQYF	TGTGCCAGCTCGCCCGACAGATTTCAACAAGAGACCCAGTACTTC
TRBV11-2	TRBJ2-3	.	.	CASSLRGQLTDTQYF	TGTGCCAGCAGCTTAAGGGGCCAGCTCACAGATACGCAGTATTTT